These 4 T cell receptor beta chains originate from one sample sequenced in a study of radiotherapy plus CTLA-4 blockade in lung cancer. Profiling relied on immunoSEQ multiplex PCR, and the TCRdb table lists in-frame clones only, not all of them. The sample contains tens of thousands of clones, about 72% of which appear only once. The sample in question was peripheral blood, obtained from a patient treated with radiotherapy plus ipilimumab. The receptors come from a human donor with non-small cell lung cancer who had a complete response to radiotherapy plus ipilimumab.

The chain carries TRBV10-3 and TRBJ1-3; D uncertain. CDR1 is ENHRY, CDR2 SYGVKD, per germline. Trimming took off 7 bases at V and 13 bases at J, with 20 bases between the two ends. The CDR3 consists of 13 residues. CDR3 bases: TGTGCCATCAAGGGTGTCCTCGAGGGTCCTATATATTTT. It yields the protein CAIKGVLEGPIYF.

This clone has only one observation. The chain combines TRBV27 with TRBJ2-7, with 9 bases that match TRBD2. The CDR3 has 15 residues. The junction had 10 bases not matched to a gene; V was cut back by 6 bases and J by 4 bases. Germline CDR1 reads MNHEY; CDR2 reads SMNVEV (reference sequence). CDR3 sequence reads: CASRPAISGRYEQYF. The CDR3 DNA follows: TGTGCCAGCAGGCCTGCCATTAGCGGGAGATACGAGCAGTACTTC.

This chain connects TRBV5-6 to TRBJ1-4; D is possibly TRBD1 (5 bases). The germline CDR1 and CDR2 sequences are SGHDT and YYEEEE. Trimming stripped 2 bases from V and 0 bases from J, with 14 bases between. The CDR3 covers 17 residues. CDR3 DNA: TGTGCCAGCAGCTTTTTTCAGGGAGGTTCAACTAATGAAAAACTGTTTTTT. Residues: CASSFFQGGSTNEKLFF.

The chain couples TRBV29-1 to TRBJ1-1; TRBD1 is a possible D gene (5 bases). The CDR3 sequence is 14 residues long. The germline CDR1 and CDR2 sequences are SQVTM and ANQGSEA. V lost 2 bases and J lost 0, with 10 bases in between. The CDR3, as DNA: TGCAGCGTTGAATGGGGCAGGATGAACACTGAAGCTTTCTTT. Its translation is CSVEWGRMNTEAFF.